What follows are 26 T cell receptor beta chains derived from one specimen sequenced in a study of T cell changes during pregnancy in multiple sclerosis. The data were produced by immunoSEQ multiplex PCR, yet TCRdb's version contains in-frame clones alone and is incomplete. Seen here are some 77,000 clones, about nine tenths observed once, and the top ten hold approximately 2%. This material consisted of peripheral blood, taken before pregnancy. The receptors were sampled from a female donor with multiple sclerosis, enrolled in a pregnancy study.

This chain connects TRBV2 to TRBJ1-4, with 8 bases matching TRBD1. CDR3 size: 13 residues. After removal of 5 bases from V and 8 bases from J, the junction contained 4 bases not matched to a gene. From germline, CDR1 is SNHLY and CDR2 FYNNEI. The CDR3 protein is CASSRDRREKLFF. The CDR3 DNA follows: TGTGCCAGCAGTCGGGACAGGAGGGAAAAACTGTTTTTT.

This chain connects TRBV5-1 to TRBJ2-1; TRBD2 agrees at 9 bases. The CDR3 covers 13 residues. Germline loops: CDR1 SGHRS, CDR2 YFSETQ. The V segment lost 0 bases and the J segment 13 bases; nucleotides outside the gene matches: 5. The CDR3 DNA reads TGCGCCAGCAGCTTGGGACCTAGCGGGACCCAGTTCTTC. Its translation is CASSLGPSGTQFF. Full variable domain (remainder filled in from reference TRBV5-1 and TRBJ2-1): KAGVTQTPRYLIKTRGQQVTLSCSPISGHRSVSWYQQTPGQGLQFLFEYFSETQRNKGNFPGRFSGRQFSNSRSEMNVSTLELGDSALYLCASSLGPSGTQFFGPGTRLTVL.

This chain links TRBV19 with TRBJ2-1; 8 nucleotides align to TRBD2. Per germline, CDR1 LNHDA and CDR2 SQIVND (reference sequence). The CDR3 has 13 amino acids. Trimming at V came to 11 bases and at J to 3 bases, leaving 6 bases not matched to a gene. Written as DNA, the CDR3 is TGTGCCGGTCCCGGGGGGGTCTACAATGAGCAGTTCTTC. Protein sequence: CAGPGGVYNEQFF.

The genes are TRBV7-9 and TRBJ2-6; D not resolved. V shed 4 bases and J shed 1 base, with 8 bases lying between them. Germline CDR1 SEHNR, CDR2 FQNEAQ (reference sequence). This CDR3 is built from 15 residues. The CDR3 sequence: CASSSVFSGANVLTF. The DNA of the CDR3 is TGTGCCAGCAGCTCGGTCTTTTCTGGGGCCAACGTCCTGACTTTC.

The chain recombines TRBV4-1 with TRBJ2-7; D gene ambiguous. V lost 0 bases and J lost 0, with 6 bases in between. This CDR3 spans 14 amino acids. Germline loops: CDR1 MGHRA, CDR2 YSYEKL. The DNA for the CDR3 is TGCGCCAGCAGCCAAGATGGTAGCTCCTACGAGCAGTACTTC. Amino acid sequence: CASSQDGSSYEQYF.

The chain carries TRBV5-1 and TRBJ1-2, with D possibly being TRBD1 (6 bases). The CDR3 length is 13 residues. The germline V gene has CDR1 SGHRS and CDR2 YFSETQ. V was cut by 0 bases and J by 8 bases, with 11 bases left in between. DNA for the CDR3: TGCGCCAGCAGCTTGGACAGGGCTTGGGGCTACACCTTC. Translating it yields CASSLDRAWGYTF.

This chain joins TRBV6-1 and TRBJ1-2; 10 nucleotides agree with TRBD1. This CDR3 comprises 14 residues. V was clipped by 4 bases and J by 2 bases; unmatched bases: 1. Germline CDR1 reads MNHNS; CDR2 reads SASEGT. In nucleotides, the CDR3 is TGTGCCAGCAGTGGGGGACAGGGGAACTATGGCTACACCTTC. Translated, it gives CASSGGQGNYGYTF.

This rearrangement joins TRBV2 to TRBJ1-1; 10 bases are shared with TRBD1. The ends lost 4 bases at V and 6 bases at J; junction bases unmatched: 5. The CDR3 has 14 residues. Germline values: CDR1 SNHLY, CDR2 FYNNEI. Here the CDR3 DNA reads TGTGCCAGCAGTGGGGACAGGGGAGTATCTGAAGCTTTCTTT. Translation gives CASSGDRGVSEAFF.

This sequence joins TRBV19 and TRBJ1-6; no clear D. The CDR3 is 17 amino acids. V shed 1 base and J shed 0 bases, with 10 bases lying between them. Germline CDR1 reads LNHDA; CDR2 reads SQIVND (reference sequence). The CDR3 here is CASSIGRLSSYNSPLHF. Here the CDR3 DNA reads TGTGCCAGTAGTATAGGGCGGCTGAGCTCCTATAATTCACCCCTCCACTTT.

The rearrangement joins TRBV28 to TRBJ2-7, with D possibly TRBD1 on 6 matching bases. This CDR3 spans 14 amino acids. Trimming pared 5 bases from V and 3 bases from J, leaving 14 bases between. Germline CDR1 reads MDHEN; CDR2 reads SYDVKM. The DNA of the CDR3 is TGTGCCAGCAGTCCCTACAGGGTCCGCTACGAGCAGTACTTC. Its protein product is CASSPYRVRYEQYF.

The CDR3 nucleotides are TGCGCCAGCAGTGGACAGGCTTCGGGGAATGAGCAGTTCTTC. Translated, it gives CASSGQASGNEQFF. This sequence joins TRBV10-1 and TRBJ2-1, with D perhaps TRBD1 (6 bases). V was pared by 4 bases and J by 7 bases, with 14 bases between. CDR1 is WNHNN and CDR2 is SYGVQD in the germline V gene (reference sequence). The CDR3 has 14 residues.

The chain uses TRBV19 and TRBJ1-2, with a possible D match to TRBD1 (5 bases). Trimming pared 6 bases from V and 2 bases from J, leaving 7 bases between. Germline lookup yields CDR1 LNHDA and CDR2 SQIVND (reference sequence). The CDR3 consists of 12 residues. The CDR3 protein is CASRAGNYGYTF. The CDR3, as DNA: TGTGCCAGTAGAGCAGGGAACTATGGCTACACCTTC. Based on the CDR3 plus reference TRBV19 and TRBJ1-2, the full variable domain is DGGITQSPKYLFRKEGQNVTLSCEQNLNHDAMYWYRQDPGQGLRLIYYSQIVNDFQKGDIAEGYSVSREKKESFPLTVTSAQKNPTAFYLCASRAGNYGYTFGSGTRLTVV.

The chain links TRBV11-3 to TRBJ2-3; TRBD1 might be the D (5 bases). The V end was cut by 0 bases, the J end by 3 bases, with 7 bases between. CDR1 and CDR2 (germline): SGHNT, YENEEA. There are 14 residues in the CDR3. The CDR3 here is CASSLDRATDTQYF. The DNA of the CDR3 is TGTGCCAGCAGCTTAGACAGGGCTACAGATACGCAGTATTTT.

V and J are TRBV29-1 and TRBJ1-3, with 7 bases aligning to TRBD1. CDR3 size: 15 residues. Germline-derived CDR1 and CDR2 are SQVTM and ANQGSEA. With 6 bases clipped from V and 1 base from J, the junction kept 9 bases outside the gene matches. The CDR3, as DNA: TGCAGCGTAAGGACAGGCTCGAATTCTGGAAACACCATATATTTT. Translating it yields CSVRTGSNSGNTIYF. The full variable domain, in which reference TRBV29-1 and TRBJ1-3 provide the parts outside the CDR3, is SAVISQKPSRDICQRGTSLTIQCQVDSQVTMMFWYRQQPGQSLTLIATANQGSEATYESGFVIDKFPISRPNLTFSTLTVSNMSPEDSSIYLCSVRTGSNSGNTIYFGEGSWLTVV.

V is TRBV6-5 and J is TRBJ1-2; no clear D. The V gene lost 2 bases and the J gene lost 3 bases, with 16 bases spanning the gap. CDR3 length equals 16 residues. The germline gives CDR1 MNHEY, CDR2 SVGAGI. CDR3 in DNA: TGTGCCAGCAGTTACGTCGTTGCGGCAGATCACTATGGCTACACCTTC. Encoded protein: CASSYVVAADHYGYTF.

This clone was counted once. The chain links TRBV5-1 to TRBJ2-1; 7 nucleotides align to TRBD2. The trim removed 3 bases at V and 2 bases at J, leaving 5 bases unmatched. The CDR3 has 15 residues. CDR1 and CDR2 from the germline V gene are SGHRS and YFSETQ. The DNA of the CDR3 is TGCGCCAGCAGCTGGGTAGCGGGTCCCTACAATGAGCAGTTCTTC. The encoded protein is CASSWVAGPYNEQFF.

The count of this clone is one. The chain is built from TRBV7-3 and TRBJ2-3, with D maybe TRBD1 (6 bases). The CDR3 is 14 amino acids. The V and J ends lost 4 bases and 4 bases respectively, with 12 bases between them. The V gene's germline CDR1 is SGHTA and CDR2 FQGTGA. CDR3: CASSSQQGSDTQYF. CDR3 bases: TGTGCCAGCAGCTCACAACAGGGCTCAGATACGCAGTATTTT.

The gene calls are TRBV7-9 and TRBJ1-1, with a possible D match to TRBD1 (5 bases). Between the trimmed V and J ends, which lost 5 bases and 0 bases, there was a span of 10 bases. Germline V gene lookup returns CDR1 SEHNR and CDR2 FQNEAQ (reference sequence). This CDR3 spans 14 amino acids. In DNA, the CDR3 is TGTGCCAGCAGCCCGACAGCCATGAACACTGAAGCTTTCTTT. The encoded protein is CASSPTAMNTEAFF. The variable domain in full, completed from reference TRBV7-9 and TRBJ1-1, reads DTGVSQNPRHKITKRGQNVTFRCDPISEHNRLYWYRQTLGQGPEFLTYFQNEAQLEKSRLLSDRFSAERPKGSFSTLEIQRTEQGDSAMYLCASSPTAMNTEAFFGQGTRLTVV.

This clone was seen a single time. CDR3 nucleotide sequence: TGTGCCAGCAGACGCGGGGGCCTCCCAGATACGCAGTATTTT. Translating it yields CASRRGGLPDTQYF. The rearrangement links TRBV2 to TRBJ2-3, with D maybe TRBD2 (7 bases). The CDR3 is 14 residues long. Germline loops: CDR1 SNHLY, CDR2 FYNNEI. Trimming pared 6 bases from V and 4 bases from J, leaving 14 bases between.

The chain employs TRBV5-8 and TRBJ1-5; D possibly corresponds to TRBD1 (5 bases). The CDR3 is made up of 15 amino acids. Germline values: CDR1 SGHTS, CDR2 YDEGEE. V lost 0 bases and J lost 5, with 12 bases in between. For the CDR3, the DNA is TGTGCCAGCAGCTTGGACCACAGGTATGATCAGCCCCAGCATTTT. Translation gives CASSLDHRYDQPQHF.

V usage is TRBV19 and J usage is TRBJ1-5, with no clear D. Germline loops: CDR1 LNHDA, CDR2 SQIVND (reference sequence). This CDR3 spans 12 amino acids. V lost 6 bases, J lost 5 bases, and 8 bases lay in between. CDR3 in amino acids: CASRRRDQPQHF. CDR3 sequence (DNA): TGTGCCAGTAGGAGAAGAGATCAGCCCCAGCATTTT.

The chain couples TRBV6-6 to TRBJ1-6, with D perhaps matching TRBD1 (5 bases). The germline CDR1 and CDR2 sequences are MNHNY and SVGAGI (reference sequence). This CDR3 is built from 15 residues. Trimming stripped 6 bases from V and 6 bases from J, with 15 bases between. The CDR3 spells CASRIGQTGNSPLHF. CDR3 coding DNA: TGTGCCAGCAGAATTGGACAAACCGGTAATTCACCCCTCCACTTT.

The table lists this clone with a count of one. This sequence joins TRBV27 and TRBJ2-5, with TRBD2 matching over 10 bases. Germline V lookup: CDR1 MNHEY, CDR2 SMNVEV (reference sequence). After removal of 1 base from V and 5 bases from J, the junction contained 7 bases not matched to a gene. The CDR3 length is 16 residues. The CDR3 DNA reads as TGTGCCAGCAGTTTATATCCAGCGGGGGGGATGGAGACCCAGTACTTC. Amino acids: CASSLYPAGGMETQYF.

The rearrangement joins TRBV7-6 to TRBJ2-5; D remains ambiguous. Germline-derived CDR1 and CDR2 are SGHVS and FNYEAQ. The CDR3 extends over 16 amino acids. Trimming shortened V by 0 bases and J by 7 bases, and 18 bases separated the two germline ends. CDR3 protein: CASSLAVASLAGTQYF. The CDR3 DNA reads TGTGCCAGCAGCTTAGCTGTAGCATCTTTGGCCGGGACCCAGTACTTC.

CDR3 coding DNA: TGTGCCACCAGCAGAGATGGGGCATTTGCCTCCTACGAGCAGTACTTC. Its translation is CATSRDGAFASYEQYF. This sequence joins TRBV15 and TRBJ2-7; a weak D match, TRBD1 (5 bases). The V gene lost 0 bases and the J gene lost 0 bases, with 12 bases spanning the gap. Per the germline V gene, CDR1 is LNHNV and CDR2 is YYDKDF (reference sequence). CDR3 length: 16 residues.

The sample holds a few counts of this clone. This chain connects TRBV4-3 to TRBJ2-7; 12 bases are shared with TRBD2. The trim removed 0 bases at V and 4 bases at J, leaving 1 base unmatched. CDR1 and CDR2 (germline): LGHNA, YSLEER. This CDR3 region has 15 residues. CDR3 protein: CASSQDLAGGYEQYF. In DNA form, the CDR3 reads TGCGCCAGCAGCCAAGATCTAGCGGGGGGGTACGAGCAGTACTTC.